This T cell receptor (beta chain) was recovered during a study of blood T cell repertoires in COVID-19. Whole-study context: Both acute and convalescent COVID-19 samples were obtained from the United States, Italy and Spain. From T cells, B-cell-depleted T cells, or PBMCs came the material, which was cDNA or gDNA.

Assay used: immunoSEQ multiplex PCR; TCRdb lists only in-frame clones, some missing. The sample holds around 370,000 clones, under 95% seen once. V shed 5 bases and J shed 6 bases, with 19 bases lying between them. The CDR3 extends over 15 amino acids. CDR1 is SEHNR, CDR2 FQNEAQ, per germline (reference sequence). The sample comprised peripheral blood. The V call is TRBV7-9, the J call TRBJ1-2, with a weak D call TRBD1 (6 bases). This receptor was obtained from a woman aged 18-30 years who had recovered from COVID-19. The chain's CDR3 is CASSVVGQPSHGYTF. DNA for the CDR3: TGTGCCAGCAGCGTTGTCGGACAGCCCTCTCATGGCTACACCTTC.